Listed below are T cell receptor beta chains from one sample, sequenced in a study of cytomegalovirus exposure and HLA in healthy donors. Libraries were prepared by immunoSEQ multiplex PCR; TCRdb keeps only in-frame clonotypes and omits some of them. The repertoire holds around 160,000 clones, around 79% seen once, with around an eighth in the top ten. The specimen was PBMCs. The receptors shown here come from a man aged 50-59 years in good health and CMV-seropositive. CDR3s include the opening cysteine and the closing phenylalanine or tryptophan. Each record gives: D gene, V gene, clone size, J gene, CDR3 protein, CDR3 DNA. D genes are given only for firm matches. Size is stated for part of the rows, as once, few or many counts, or as a class when the clone is expanded.

TRBD1	TRBV6-6	.	TRBJ2-3	CASSYGQDRTDTQYF	TGTGCCAGCAGTTACGGACAGGACCGCACAGATACGCAGTATTTT
TRBD2	TRBV5-5	.	TRBJ2-7	CASSPTATGGLTYEQYF	TGTGCCAGCAGTCCTACCGCCACGGGGGGACTAACCTACGAGCAGTACTTC
.	TRBV27	.	TRBJ1-6	CASSSGRVGSPLHF	TGTGCCAGCAGTTCAGGCAGGGTGGGATCACCCCTCCACTTT
TRBD1	TRBV18	.	TRBJ2-7	CASSPTRTGVYEQYF	TGTGCCAGCTCACCAACGAGGACAGGGGTTTACGAGCAGTACTTC
TRBD1	TRBV5-6	.	TRBJ1-4	CASSFGTGDEKLFF	TGTGCCAGCAGCTTTGGGACAGGGGATGAAAAACTGTTTTTT
TRBD1	TRBV28	few	TRBJ1-2	CASSSRQGANDYGYTF	TGTGCCAGCAGTTCCCGACAGGGGGCGAACGACTATGGCTACACCTTC
.	TRBV27	few	TRBJ1-2	CASSSPGQSYGYTF	TGTGCCAGCAGTTCCCCGGGACAATCCTATGGCTACACCTTC
TRBD2	TRBV9	few	TRBJ2-1	CASSVEGGSLYNEQFF	TGTGCCAGCAGCGTAGAGGGAGGGAGTCTATACAATGAGCAGTTCTTC
TRBD1	TRBV15	few	TRBJ1-3	CATSSPKSTGLANTIYF	TGTGCCACCAGCTCTCCGAAATCGACAGGGCTGGCAAACACCATATATTTT
TRBD2	TRBV5-4	.	TRBJ2-5	CASSFGTSGVSQYF	TGTGCCAGCAGCTTTGGGACTAGCGGGGTGTCCCAGTACTTC